This T cell receptor (beta chain) was observed in a study of PD-1 blockade in classical Hodgkin lymphoma. Findings and limits, study-wide: Baseline diversity in complete responders resembled that of newly diagnosed patients. Some patients began nivolumab under 1 year after ASCT. These patients were excluded from later analyses. By C4D1, CD4+ diversity increased significantly, especially in complete responders.

Concerning this clone itself: Its antigen is undetermined.

The repertoire was sequenced with immunoSEQ multiplex PCR; TCRdb's copy has only in-frame clones and lacks some. The data contain over 60,000 clones, 75% to 95% of them seen just once; the ten biggest clones take up approximately 10%. CDR3 length: 14 residues. Germline V gene lookup returns CDR1 MGHDK and CDR2 SYGVNS. V shed 9 bases and J 5 bases; nucleotides not matched to a gene: 9. Noted time point: cycle 4 day 1 (C4D1), after 6 weeks of nivolumab. Autologous stem cell transplantation was followed by relapse in every patient, and brentuximab vedotin exposure varied. The chain uses TRBV25-1 and TRBJ1-1; 10 bases match TRBD1. This sequence was found in a human donor with classical Hodgkin lymphoma. The sample here was peripheral blood mononuclear cells (PBMCs), taken before the fourth cycle of nivolumab. CDR3 amino acids: CASSRTGGRTEAFF. The CDR3 DNA sequence: TGTGCCAGTTCTAGGACAGGGGGAAGGACTGAAGCTTTCTTT.